Described below is a single T cell receptor (beta chain) sequence and its context. Original processing methods: Estimation of nucleated cell counts was performed using reference gene primer amplification. Assay used: immunoSEQ multiplex PCR; TCRdb lists only in-frame clones, some missing. The V and J calls and clone size were taken over from that table, and D and trimming were inferred from the DNA. The repertoire holds roughly 160,000 clones, with approximately 86% as singletons. This specimen belongs to a study of blood T cell repertoires in COVID-19. Overall study context: Italy, Spain and the United States were the sources of the convalescent and acute COVID-19 samples. Sample material is recorded as cDNA or gDNA derived from T cells, B-cell-depleted T cells, or PBMCs.

There are 13 residues in the CDR3. Per germline, CDR1 SGHRS and CDR2 YFSETQ. V gave up 0 bases and J gave up 7 bases, with 5 bases separating them. What was sequenced was peripheral blood. The V call is TRBV5-1, the J call TRBJ1-6; D unclear. The clonotype was recovered from a woman aged 80 or over with COVID-19, enrolled during active disease. CDR3: CASSLDSNSPLHF. CDR3 bases: TGCGCCAGCAGCTTGGATTCGAATTCACCCCTCCACTTT.